This T cell receptor beta chain is from a study of response to subunit inactivated influenza vaccine. Germline V gene sequence: CDR1 SGDLS, CDR2 YYNGEE. Germline trimming cut 2 bases from V and 3 bases from J; bases unmatched to any gene: 1. The CDR3 totals 14 residues. A single record per CDR3 protein comes from TCRdb applying MiXCR to the RT-PCR reads. The repertoire holds hundreds of thousands of distinct CDR3 sequences, with roughly 20% as singletons. This clonotype was seen a handful of times. Its target is unknown. Notes on the study in general: The authors proposed limited new T cell recruitment per seasonal influenza vaccination.

This sequence joins TRBV9 and TRBJ2-7; 11 bases align to TRBD2. The clonotype originates from a man in his forties or fifties who received an inactivated influenza vaccine. The specimen comprised PBMCs from blood, sampled 4 to 6 days after vaccination. Here the CDR3 DNA reads TGTGCCAGCAGCGTTAGCGGGGGGGACTACGAGCAGTACTTC. It translates to CASSVSGGDYEQYF.